The rows below give T cell receptor beta chains drawn from one sample of a study of blood T cells in healthy people across ages. One entry per CDR3 protein, called by TCRdb with MiXCR from the 5' RACE reads. The data hold about 1.6 million distinct CDR3 sequences, with roughly 32% observed a single time. The sample consisted of blood. The origin of the receptors is a woman under 40 in good health. CDR3s include the opening cysteine and the closing phenylalanine or tryptophan. A D gene is named only where the DNA matches it firmly. A row's size may be missing; if present it is once, few, many or a size class.

TRBJ1-1	TRBV2	TRBD1	NA	CAGSLLGQMNTEAFF	TGTGCCGGCAGCCTTCTGGGACAGATGAACACTGAAGCTTTCTTT
TRBJ2-6	TRBV6-1	NA	few	CASSEVRGAGANVLTF	TGTGCCAGCAGTGAGGTCAGGGGGGCTGGGGCCAACGTCCTGACTTTC
TRBJ2-3	TRBV5-1	TRBD2	few	CASSFLSGLAGGKSTDTQYF	TGCGCCAGCAGCTTCTTATCTGGACTAGCGGGGGGGAAGAGCACAGATACGCAGTATTTT
TRBJ2-7	TRBV7-9	NA	few	CASSLSNSAYEQYF	TGTGCCAGCAGCCTAAGTAACAGTGCCTACGAGCAGTACTTC
TRBJ1-4	TRBV20-1	NA	NA	CSASDPGATNEKLFF	TGCAGTGCTAGTGACCCAGGGGCAACTAATGAAAAACTGTTTTTT
TRBJ2-3	TRBV9	NA	NA	CASSVGLVEPGDAQYF	TGTGCCAGCAGCGTAGGTTTGGTCGAACCGGGAGATGCGCAGTATTTT
TRBJ2-3	TRBV6-2/TRBV6-3	NA	NA	CASSYSYTDTQYF	TGTGCCAGCAGTTACTCGTACACAGATACGCAGTATTTT
TRBJ2-1	TRBV20-1	NA	NA	CSARDVSEQFF	TGCAGTGCTAGAGATGTGAGTGAGCAGTTCTTC
TRBJ2-5	TRBV20-1	NA	many	CSAIDTQQETQYF	TGCAGTGCTATTGACACCCAGCAAGAGACCCAGTACTTC
TRBJ2-5	TRBV28	NA	NA	CASSESTHRIQETQYF	TGTGCCAGCAGTGAATCGACGCATAGGATTCAAGAGACCCAGTACTTC
TRBJ2-2	TRBV5-1	NA	NA	CASSSNRDFRTGELFF	TGCGCCAGCAGCTCAAATAGGGACTTCCGCACCGGGGAGCTGTTTTTT
TRBJ2-7	TRBV20-1	NA	few	CSARDSSYSYEQYF	TGCAGTGCTAGGGACAGCTCCTATTCCTACGAGCAGTACTTC
TRBJ1-3	TRBV27	NA	NA	CASSLSAGNTIYF	TGTGCCAGCAGTTTATCAGCCGGAAACACCATATATTTT
TRBJ2-1	TRBV29-1	NA	many	CSVASGTYNEQFF	TGCAGCGTTGCATCAGGGACCTACAATGAGCAGTTCTTC
TRBJ2-7	TRBV18	NA	few	CASSPVPVSYEQYF	TGTGCCAGCTCACCTGTCCCGGTCTCCTACGAGCAGTACTTC
TRBJ2-7	TRBV20-1	TRBD1	NA	CRRRDRPFYEQYF	TGCAGGCGCAGGGACAGGCCTTTCTACGAGCAGTACTTC
TRBJ2-7	TRBV3-1	TRBD2	few	CASSQEGGRGAYEQYF	TGTGCCAGCAGCCAAGAAGGCGGGAGGGGAGCCTACGAGCAGTACTTC
TRBJ2-1	TRBV4-1	NA	NA	CASSQVFMGLGANEQFF	TGCGCCAGCAGCCAAGTGTTCATGGGTCTTGGGGCCAATGAGCAGTTCTTC
TRBJ1-1	TRBV7-9	NA	NA	CASSSMGGETEAFF	TGTGCCAGCAGCTCCATGGGGGGGGAGACTGAAGCTTTCTTT
TRBJ1-5	TRBV18	NA	NA	CASSPPSVGNTGQPQHF	TGTGCCAGCTCACCACCGTCGGTAGGGAATACGGGACAGCCCCAGCATTTT
TRBJ2-1	TRBV20-1	TRBD1	NA	CSASYPGTGVNNEQFF	TGCAGTGCTAGTTACCCCGGGACAGGGGTAAACAATGAGCAGTTCTTC
TRBJ2-7	TRBV7-9	NA	NA	CASSIYRDPSSYEQYF	TGTGCCAGCAGCATCTACCGGGATCCCAGCTCCTACGAGCAGTACTTC
TRBJ2-3	TRBV4-2	NA	many	CASSQAGTAKDTDTQYF	TGTGCCAGCAGCCAAGCCGGGACTGCTAAAGACACAGATACGCAGTATTTT
TRBJ2-5	TRBV7-3	TRBD2	NA	CASTLGSGEQETQYF	TGTGCCAGCACCCTGGGGAGCGGGGAACAAGAGACCCAGTACTTC
TRBJ1-5	TRBV10-3	TRBD1	NA	CAISGDRGPNNQPQHF	TGTGCCATCAGTGGTGACAGGGGGCCCAATAATCAGCCCCAGCATTTT
TRBJ2-7	TRBV20-1	TRBD1	many	CSARTGYYEQYF	TGCAGTGCTCGGACAGGGTACTACGAGCAGTACTTC
TRBJ2-7	TRBV20-1	TRBD2	once	CSTAGVSAYEQYF	TGCAGTACCGCGGGGGTATCAGCCTACGAGCAGTACTTC
TRBJ2-7	TRBV24-1	TRBD1	NA	CATVRLGGLFLHEQYF	TGTGCCACCGTTAGGCTAGGGGGCCTATTTCTCCACGAGCAGTACTTC
TRBJ2-5	TRBV7-9	TRBD2	few	CASTRGGWETQYF	TGTGCCAGCACCCGGGGGGGGTGGGAGACCCAGTACTTC
TRBJ2-5	TRBV6-6	NA	few	CASSNGLAHQETQYF	TGTGCCAGCAGTAACGGACTTGCACACCAAGAGACCCAGTACTTC
TRBJ2-3	TRBV7-8	TRBD1	few	CASSSGYRGLTDTQYF	TGTGCCAGCAGCTCCGGATACAGGGGGCTAACAGATACGCAGTATTTT
TRBJ1-1	TRBV3-1	NA	NA	CASSQDGGGQNTEAFF	TGTGCCAGCAGCCAAGATGGTGGGGGCCAGAACACTGAAGCTTTCTTT